Here is one TCR beta chain with its context. The antigen it binds to is not known. Base qualities were left out, and no much larger clone turns up one base away. What the time point label conveys for this sample: week 35, safety follow-up. Each vaccine dose was 300 ug of a 20-mer mutant IDH1 peptide in Montanide, given subcutaneously with topical imiquimod. Patients received eight vaccinations in weeks 1, 3, 5, 7, 11, 15, 19 and 23, corresponding to visits V03 through V10. The donors had newly diagnosed IDH1-mutant astrocytomas of WHO grade 3 or 4 that showed loss of nuclear ATRX. The samples were drawn from NOA16, a multicentre, single-arm, open-label phase I trial in Germany that tested a mutant IDH1 peptide vaccine in humans for the first time. Genomic DNA for TCRB sequencing was extracted from EDTA blood using the DNeasy Blood and Tissue Kit. These data are taken from a study of a mutant IDH1 vaccine in newly diagnosed glioma (dated by TCRdb to 2020 to 2022). Regarding the study in general: Vaccination was initiated 4-6 weeks after radiotherapy alone, or concurrently with temozolomide cycles in the chemotherapy-containing groups. Before enrollment, most patients had been given radiochemotherapy with temozolomide as standard therapy, while the rest had received either radiotherapy alone or temozolomide alone. The week-35 safety follow-up was designated visit V12, and the week-47 end of study was designated visit V13. Of the roughly 30 treated patients, roughly 60% were male and around 40% were female, and the mean age was roughly 38 years. For exploratory analyses, fewer than 30 treated patients had longitudinal TCRB deep sequencing done wherever samples were available. Six visits were used for peripheral blood collection: V03 (baseline), V05, V07, V10, V12 and V13.

The protocol used for the library was the immunoSEQ multiplex PCR assay. Rearranged TCR beta chain sequences were amplified with the hsTCRB Kit following the manufacturer's protocol. TCRB libraries were sequenced on an Illumina MiSeq. In the source study's methods: Demultiplexing, trimming and gene mapping were performed with the kit vendor's proprietary platform. The source is immuneACCESS, and TCRdb retained only in-frame sequences with V and J called. Part of the clones is not carried over; for the studies checked, unresolved V genes explain less than half of this, and the remainder is unexplained. That table is the source of V, J and clone size, and D and trimming were worked out from the DNA. The sample data list tens of thousands of clones, and roughly four fifths of these were observed just once. Together, the top ten hold 15% of the sample. The CDR1 and CDR2 encoded by the germline V gene are SGHRS and YFSETQ. Between the V and J ends, shortened by 4 bases and 4 bases respectively, the junction contains 14 bases. Its CDR3 holds 15 amino acids, cysteine through phenylalanine. The read is trimmed to its CDR3 DNA, 45 bases read in frame from base 1.

Results and caveats for the whole study, not just this receptor: No apparent relationship was observed between pseudoprogression and alterations in the top peripheral T cell clonotypes detected by TCRB sequencing. It was noted by the authors that analyses of patient blood samples could not be reproduced owing to sample limitations. Selection of PBMC samples for TCRB deep sequencing was based on availability. Vaccine-induced immune responses across multiple MHC alleles were detected in 90% to 95% of patients.

This clonotype originated in a man aged 30-40 years with glioma. The sequenced sample was PBMCs, obtained from a glioma patient whose treatment included an IDH1 peptide vaccine. The chain employs TRBV5-1 and TRBJ2-2; possibly the D gene is TRBD2, per 6 matching bases. The CDR3 region has the sequence CASSRTSSSTGELFF. The bases are TGCGCCAGCAGCCGAACTAGCTCAAGCACCGGGGAGCTGTTTTTT.